The 24 T cell receptor beta chains below were found in one sample sequenced in a study of OX40 agonist ivuxolimab in advanced cancers. Measured with immunoSEQ multiplex PCR; TCRdb has only the in-frame clones, and not every one. The table has 67,000 or so clones, roughly 89% seen once; the top ten hold approximately 0.99%. Sequencing used CD4+ or CD8+ T cells sorted from blood, obtained in a trial of the OX40 agonist ivuxolimab. The receptors shown here come from an adult with an advanced solid tumor such as melanoma, head and neck, liver or kidney cancer.

The CDR3 DNA sequence: TGTGCCAGTACCGATGACAGATTCTCTGGAAACACCATATATTTT. It specifies CASTDDRFSGNTIYF. J is TRBJ1-3 and V is TRBV19, with D maybe TRBD1 (5 bases). V lost 7 bases and J 0 bases, leaving 13 bases between the germline ends. The germline V gene encodes CDR1 LNHDA and CDR2 SQIVND (reference sequence). This CDR3 region has 15 residues.

This clone was seen only once. The chain combines TRBV29-1 with TRBJ2-7; TRBD2 agrees at 8 bases. The germline CDR1 and CDR2 sequences are SQVTM and ANQGSEA. The V gene end was trimmed by 4 bases and the J gene end by 6 bases; junction bases not matched to a gene: 8. CDR3 length: 13 amino acids. The CDR3 spells CSVVPAGGSEQYF. DNA for the CDR3: TGCAGCGTTGTACCGGCGGGGGGTTCCGAGCAGTACTTC.

The chain joins TRBV7-9 to TRBJ2-1; 8 positions match TRBD2. V shed 5 bases, J shed 8 bases, and the junction held 11 bases outside the gene matches. The CDR3 contains 15 residues. The V gene's germline CDR1 is SEHNR and CDR2 FQNEAQ (reference sequence). The CDR3 DNA reads as TGTGCCAGCAGCCGAACCGGGACTAGGGGGGATGAGCAGTTCTTC. It specifies CASSRTGTRGDEQFF.

The chain couples TRBV6-1 to TRBJ1-5; no clear D gene. The CDR3 contains 15 residues. Trimming stripped 5 bases from V and 0 bases from J, with 11 bases between. Germline V gene data show CDR1 as MNHNS and CDR2 as SASEGT. CDR3: CASSTQFHSNQPQHF. The CDR3 nucleotides read TGTGCCAGCAGTACCCAGTTTCATAGCAATCAGCCCCAGCATTTT.

The chain joins TRBV10-3 to TRBJ2-3; no clear D. This CDR3 is built from 13 residues. The V gene's germline CDR1 is ENHRY and CDR2 SYGVKD. V was shortened by 4 bases and J by 0 bases, with 5 bases between the two germline ends. CDR3 nucleotides: TGTGCCATCAGTGGATACAGCACAGATACGCAGTATTTT. Translation gives CAISGYSTDTQYF.

The rearrangement links TRBV5-4 to TRBJ1-2, with TRBD1 matching over 7 bases. The CDR3 is made up of 15 amino acids. Germline CDR1 and CDR2: SGHNT and YYREEE (reference sequence). The V gene end was trimmed by 1 base and the J gene end by 7 bases; junction bases not matched to a gene: 10. The CDR3 is CASSLSEGRTGGYTF. In DNA, the CDR3 is TGTGCCAGCAGCTTGTCGGAGGGTAGGACAGGTGGCTACACCTTC.

The genes are TRBV15 and TRBJ2-2; maybe TRBD2 (5 bases). The CDR3 sequence is 16 residues long. Germline lookup yields CDR1 LNHNV and CDR2 YYDKDF (reference sequence). The ends were cut back, 5 bases at V and 3 bases at J, with 16 bases in the middle. This CDR3 reads CATSPRLPGDTGELFF. The CDR3 DNA reads TGTGCCACCAGCCCCCGACTCCCCGGGGACACCGGGGAGCTGTTTTTT.

The V call is TRBV11-2, the J call TRBJ2-5; TRBD2 aligns across 12 bases. This CDR3 contains 15 residues. Germline lookup yields CDR1 SGHAT and CDR2 FQNNGV. V was clipped by 5 bases and J by 5 bases; unmatched bases: 6. The CDR3 region is CASSPLAGGPETQYF. In DNA form, the CDR3 reads TGTGCCAGCAGCCCGCTAGCGGGGGGGCCGGAGACCCAGTACTTC.

This chain links TRBV14 with TRBJ1-6, with D tentatively TRBD1 (6 bases). With 0 bases removed from V and 7 bases from J, the gap between germline ends came to 10 bases. The CDR3 loop spans 15 amino acids. CDR1 and CDR2 from the germline V gene are SGHDN and FVKESK. The CDR3 DNA sequence: TGTGCCAGCAGCCAAGAGTTAGGGGGGAATTCACCCCTCCACTTT. Its protein product is CASSQELGGNSPLHF. Full variable domain (missing parts from reference TRBV14 and TRBJ1-6): EAGVTQFPSHSVIEKGQTVTLRCDPISGHDNLYWYRRVMGKEIKFLLHFVKESKQDESGMPNNRFLAERTGGTYSTLKVQPAELEDSGVYFCASSQELGGNSPLHFGNGTRLTVT.

The chain has TRBV12-5 and TRBJ2-1, with 7 positions matching TRBD2. After removal of 5 bases from V and 7 bases from J, the junction contained 17 bases not matched to a gene. The CDR3 has 17 amino acids. Germline lookup yields CDR1 LGHNT and CDR2 FRNRAP. Here the CDR3 reads CASGAPGGTNPNNEQFF. The CDR3 DNA is TGTGCTAGTGGTGCCCCCGGCGGGACTAACCCGAATAATGAGCAGTTCTTC.

The rearrangement uses TRBV5-1 and TRBJ2-2; D perhaps matches TRBD1 (6 bases). Germline assignment: CDR1 SGHRS and CDR2 YFSETQ. Trimming took 2 bases from V and 6 from J, leaving 17 bases between them. This CDR3 has 16 amino acids. CDR3 sequence: CASSFSLQGSAGELFF. The CDR3 nucleotides are TGCGCCAGCAGCTTTTCATTACAGGGTAGTGCCGGGGAGCTGTTTTTT.

The chain uses TRBV4-1 and TRBJ1-3, with D unclear. V lost 3 bases and J 1 base, leaving 7 bases between the germline ends. Germline CDR1 and CDR2: MGHRA and YSYEKL. There are 14 residues in the CDR3. The CDR3 coding sequence is TGCGCCAGCAGCCAGGGTTCTTCTGGAAACACCATATATTTT. This translates into CASSQGSSGNTIYF.

This sequence joins TRBV30 and TRBJ1-6, with a tentative D call TRBD1 (6 bases). Looked up from germline, CDR1 is GTSNPN and CDR2 is SVGIG (reference sequence). V lost 7 bases to trimming and J lost 15 bases, with 19 bases between them. CDR3 size: 12 residues. The CDR3 here is CAFARGALVLHF. CDR3 coding DNA: TGTGCCTTCGCACGGGGGGCCCTTGTCCTCCACTTT. Variable domain in full (rest from reference TRBV30 and TRBJ1-6): SQTIHQWPATLVQPVGSPLSLECTVEGTSNPNLYWYRQAAGRGLQLLFYSVGIGQISSEVPQNLSASRPQDRQFILSSKKLLLSDSGFYLCAFARGALVLHFGNGTRLTVT.

The chain has TRBV5-4 and TRBJ2-7; 9 nucleotides agree with TRBD1. This CDR3 is built from 16 residues. Germline loops: CDR1 SGHNT, CDR2 YYREEE (reference sequence). Trimming cost V 7 bases and J 0 bases; bases outside gene matches: 11. CDR3: CASQRSGTGISYEQYF. The CDR3 DNA follows: TGTGCCAGCCAGAGGTCCGGGACAGGGATCTCCTACGAGCAGTACTTC.

The chain carries TRBV5-8 and TRBJ2-1, with TRBD1 matching over 9 bases. Germline V gives CDR1 SGHTS, CDR2 YDEGEE. J lost 6 bases, V lost 4 bases, and 8 bases had no gene match. This CDR3 is 15 amino acids long. This CDR3 reads CASSTGTGSFNEQFF. CDR3 nucleotides: TGTGCCAGCAGCACCGGGACAGGGAGTTTCAATGAGCAGTTCTTC.

The chain uses TRBV7-9 and TRBJ2-6; TRBD1 matches 7 bases. Germline assignment: CDR1 SEHNR and CDR2 FQNEAQ (reference sequence). The CDR3 is made up of 16 amino acids. V shed 5 bases, J shed 2 bases, and the junction held 6 bases outside the gene matches. The CDR3 sequence: CASSNRTGPGANVLTF. CDR3 sequence (DNA): TGTGCCAGCAGCAACCGGACAGGACCTGGGGCCAACGTCCTGACTTTC.

The chain combines TRBV7-2 with TRBJ1-3; 7 nucleotides agree with TRBD1. CDR1 and CDR2 (germline): SGHTA, FQGNSA. V lost 4 bases, J lost 6 bases, and 3 bases stayed unmatched. The CDR3 has 13 residues. This CDR3 reads CASSWDSLNTIYF. The CDR3 DNA reads TGTGCCAGCAGCTGGGACAGTTTAAACACCATATATTTT.

The chain recombines TRBV2 with TRBJ1-3, with D perhaps TRBD1 (5 bases). This CDR3 region has 13 residues. The germline V and J ends were trimmed by 6 bases and 0 bases, with 6 bases remaining between them. CDR1 and CDR2 (germline): SNHLY, FYNNEI. In DNA, the CDR3 is TGTGCCAGCAGGGGGGGCTCTGGAAACACCATATATTTT. It is translated as CASRGGSGNTIYF.

The chain links TRBV7-2 to TRBJ2-3; TRBD2 agrees at 7 bases. The germline V gene encodes CDR1 SGHTA and CDR2 FQGNSA. The CDR3 length is 12 residues. The junction had 7 bases not matched to a gene; V was cut back by 5 bases and J by 11 bases. As DNA, the CDR3 is TGTGCCAGCAGCCTGGAGCGGGGAGGGCAGTATTTT. Protein product: CASSLERGGQYF.

V is TRBV2 and J is TRBJ1-6; the match to TRBD1 covers 7 bases. The CDR3 consists of 18 residues. The junction had 15 bases not matched to a gene; V was cut back by 3 bases and J by 7 bases. Germline loops: CDR1 SNHLY, CDR2 FYNNEI. The CDR3 DNA reads as TGTGCCAGCAGTGATTTGGCCTTTGTGGGGACAGCGAATTCACCCCTCCACTTT. This translates into CASSDLAFVGTANSPLHF.

The V call is TRBV4-1, the J call TRBJ1-3, with D perhaps matching TRBD1 (5 bases). Trimming stripped 1 base from V and 2 bases from J, with 12 bases between. The CDR3 extends over 16 amino acids. Looked up from germline, CDR1 is MGHRA and CDR2 is YSYEKL. CDR3 sequence reads: CASSQAGQAAGNTIYF. Written as DNA, the CDR3 is TGCGCCAGCAGCCAAGCAGGGCAGGCGGCTGGAAACACCATATATTTT.

This clone came up a few times. The gene calls are TRBV11-2 and TRBJ2-6; tentative D call: TRBD1 (6 bases). The CDR3 consists of 15 residues. CDR1 is SGHAT, CDR2 FQNNGV, per germline. Trimming stripped 5 bases from V and 0 bases from J, with 8 bases between. The CDR3 DNA follows: TGTGCCAGCAGCACACAGGGCTCTGGGGCCAACGTCCTGACTTTC. It codes for CASSTQGSGANVLTF.

This chain joins TRBV5-1 and TRBJ2-7; perhaps TRBD1 as D (6 bases). Deletions cut 4 bases from V and 4 bases from J, with 18 bases between. Germline CDR1 reads SGHRS; CDR2 reads YFSETQ. The CDR3 runs 15 residues. This chain's CDR3 is CASSPASRGPYEQYF. The CDR3 DNA sequence: TGCGCCAGCAGCCCTGCAAGCAGGGGCCCGTACGAGCAGTACTTC.

The chain carries TRBV12-5 and TRBJ2-1, with 10 bases that match TRBD2. The V and J ends lost 5 bases and 10 bases, in that order; junction bases with no gene match: 14. The CDR3 is 16 residues long. CDR1 LGHNT and CDR2 FRNRAP come from the germline V gene. CDR3 DNA sequence: TGTGCTAGTGGTAACCCAAGCGGGGGGGCTTCAGAGGAGCAGTTCTTC. Translating gives CASGNPSGGASEEQFF.